The T cell receptor (beta chain) described here comes from a study of immune cell composition in non-small cell lung cancer. Whole-study findings and limits: It was not proven that tumour-reactive clones equal dominant tumour-associated clones.

With respect to this clone: What it binds is not known.

The ends lost 1 base at V and 3 bases at J; junction bases unmatched: 10. Germline V CDR1 and CDR2: SEHNR, FQNEAQ (reference sequence). The CDR3 runs to 17 residues. Sequenced by immunoSEQ multiplex PCR; TCRdb stores in-frame clones only, minus some. The sample has thousands of clones, over 55% seen once. The normal lung sample lay at least 3 cm, and maximally far, from the tumour. The sequenced material came from non-adjacent lung tissue. This chain uses TRBV7-9 with TRBJ2-5, with TRBD1 matching 8 bases. This clonotype was obtained from a human donor with non-small cell lung cancer. The CDR3 coding sequence is TGTGCCAGCAGCTTAGGGCGGCAGGGGGCTTGGAAAGAGACCCAGTACTTC. It codes for CASSLGRQGAWKETQYF.